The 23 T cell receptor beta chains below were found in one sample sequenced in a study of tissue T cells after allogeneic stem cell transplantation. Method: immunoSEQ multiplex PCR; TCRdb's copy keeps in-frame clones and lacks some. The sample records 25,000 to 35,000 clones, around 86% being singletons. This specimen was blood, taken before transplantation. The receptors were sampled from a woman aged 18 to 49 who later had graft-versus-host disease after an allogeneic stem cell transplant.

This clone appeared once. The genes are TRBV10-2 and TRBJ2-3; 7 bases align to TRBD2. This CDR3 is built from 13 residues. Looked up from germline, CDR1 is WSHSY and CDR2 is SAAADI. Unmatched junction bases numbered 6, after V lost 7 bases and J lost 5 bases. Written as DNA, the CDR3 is TGCGCCAGCAAGCCTAGCGGACAAGATACGCAGTATTTT. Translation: CASKPSGQDTQYF.

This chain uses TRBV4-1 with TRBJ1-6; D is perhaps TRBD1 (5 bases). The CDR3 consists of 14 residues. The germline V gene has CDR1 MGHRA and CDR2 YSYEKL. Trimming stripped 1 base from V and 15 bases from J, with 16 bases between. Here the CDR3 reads CASSQAGTPWGLHF. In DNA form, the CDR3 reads TGCGCCAGCAGCCAAGCCGGGACCCCGTGGGGCCTCCACTTT.

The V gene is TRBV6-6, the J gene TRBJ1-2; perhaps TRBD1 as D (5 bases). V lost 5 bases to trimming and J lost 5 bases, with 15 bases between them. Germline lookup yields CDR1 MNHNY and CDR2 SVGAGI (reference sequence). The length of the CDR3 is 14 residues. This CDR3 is CASSQKQAPYGYTF. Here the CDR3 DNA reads TGTGCCAGCAGTCAGAAACAGGCCCCTTATGGCTACACCTTC.

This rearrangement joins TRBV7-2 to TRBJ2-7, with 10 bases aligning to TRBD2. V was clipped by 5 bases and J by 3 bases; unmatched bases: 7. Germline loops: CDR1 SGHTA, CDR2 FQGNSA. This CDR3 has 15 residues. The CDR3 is CASSQSIAGGYEQYF. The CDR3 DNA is TGTGCCAGCAGCCAATCTATAGCGGGAGGCTACGAGCAGTACTTC.

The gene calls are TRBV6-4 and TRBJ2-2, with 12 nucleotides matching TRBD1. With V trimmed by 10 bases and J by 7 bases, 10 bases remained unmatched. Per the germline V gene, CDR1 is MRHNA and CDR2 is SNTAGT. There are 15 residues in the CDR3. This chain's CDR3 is CANPGQGARSGELFF. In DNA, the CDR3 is TGTGCCAACCCGGGACAGGGGGCGCGAAGCGGGGAGCTGTTTTTT.

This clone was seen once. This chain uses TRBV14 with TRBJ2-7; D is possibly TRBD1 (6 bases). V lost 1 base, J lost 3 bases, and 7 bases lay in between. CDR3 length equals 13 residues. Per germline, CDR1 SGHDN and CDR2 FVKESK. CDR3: CASSQVDSYEQYF. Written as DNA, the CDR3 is TGTGCCAGCAGCCAAGTGGACAGCTACGAGCAGTACTTC.

CDR3 protein: CASSIGTLNTEAFF. In DNA form, the CDR3 reads TGTGCCAGTAGTATCGGGACCCTGAACACTGAAGCTTTCTTT. The V gene is TRBV19, the J gene TRBJ1-1; a possible D gene is TRBD1 (5 bases). Per the germline V gene, CDR1 is LNHDA and CDR2 is SQIVND (reference sequence). The CDR3 is made up of 14 amino acids. The V end lost 3 bases, the J end lost 0 bases, and 8 bases lay between the germline ends.

For the CDR3, the DNA is TGTGCCACCAGCAGAGATAGGTACGGGGTTATGAACACTGAAGCTTTCTTT. It is translated as CATSRDRYGVMNTEAFF. The V gene is TRBV15, the J gene TRBJ1-1; D remains ambiguous. Germline assignment: CDR1 LNHNV and CDR2 YYDKDF (reference sequence). The CDR3 loop spans 17 amino acids. V lost 0 bases to trimming and J lost 0 bases, with 14 bases between them.

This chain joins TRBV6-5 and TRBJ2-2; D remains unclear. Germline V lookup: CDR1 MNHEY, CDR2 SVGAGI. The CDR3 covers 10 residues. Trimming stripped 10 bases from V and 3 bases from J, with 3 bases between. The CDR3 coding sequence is TGTGCCACTGACACCGGGGAGCTGTTTTTT. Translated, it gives CATDTGELFF.

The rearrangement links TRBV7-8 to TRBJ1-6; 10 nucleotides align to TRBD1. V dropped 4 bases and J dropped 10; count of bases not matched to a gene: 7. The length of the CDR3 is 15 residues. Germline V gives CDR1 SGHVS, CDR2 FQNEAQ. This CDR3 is CASSSGQGSGSPLHF. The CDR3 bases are TGTGCCAGCAGCTCGGGACAGGGGTCGGGGTCACCCCTCCACTTT.

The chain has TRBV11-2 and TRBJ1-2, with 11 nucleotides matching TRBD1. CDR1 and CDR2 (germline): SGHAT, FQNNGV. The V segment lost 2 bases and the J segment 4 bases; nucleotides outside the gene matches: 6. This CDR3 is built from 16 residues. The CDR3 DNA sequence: TGTGCCAGCAGCTTATTACGGACAGGGGGCCTCTATGGCTACACCTTC. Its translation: CASSLLRTGGLYGYTF.

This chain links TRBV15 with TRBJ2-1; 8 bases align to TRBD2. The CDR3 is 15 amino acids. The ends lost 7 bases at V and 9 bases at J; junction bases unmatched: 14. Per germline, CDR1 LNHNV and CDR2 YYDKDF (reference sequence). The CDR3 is CATTTEGGAGAEQFF. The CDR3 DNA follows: TGTGCCACCACCACCGAAGGTGGAGCGGGAGCTGAGCAGTTCTTC.

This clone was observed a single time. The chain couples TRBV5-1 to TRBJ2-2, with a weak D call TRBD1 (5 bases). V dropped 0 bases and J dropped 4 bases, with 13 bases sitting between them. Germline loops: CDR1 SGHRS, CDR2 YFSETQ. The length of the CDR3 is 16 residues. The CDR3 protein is CASSLASDIPTGELFF. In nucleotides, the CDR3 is TGCGCCAGCAGCTTGGCCTCGGACATACCCACCGGGGAGCTGTTTTTT.

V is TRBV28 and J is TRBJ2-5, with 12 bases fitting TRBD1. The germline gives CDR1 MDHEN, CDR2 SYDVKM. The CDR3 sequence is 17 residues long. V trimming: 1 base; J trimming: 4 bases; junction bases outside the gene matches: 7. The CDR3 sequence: CASSLSGTGGRGETQYF. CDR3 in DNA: TGTGCCAGCAGTTTATCGGGGACAGGGGGCAGAGGAGAGACCCAGTACTTC.

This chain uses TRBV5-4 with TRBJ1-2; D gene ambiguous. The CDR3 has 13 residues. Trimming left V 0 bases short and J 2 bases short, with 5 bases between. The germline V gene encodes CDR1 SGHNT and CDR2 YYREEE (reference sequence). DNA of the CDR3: TGTGCCAGCAGCTTGGACAAGAACTATGGCTACACCTTC. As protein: CASSLDKNYGYTF.

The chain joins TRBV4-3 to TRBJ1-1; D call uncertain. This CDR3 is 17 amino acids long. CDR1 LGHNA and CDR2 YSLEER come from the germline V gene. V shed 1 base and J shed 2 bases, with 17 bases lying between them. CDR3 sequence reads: CASSQVNGYHFNTEAFF. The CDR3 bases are TGCGCCAGCAGCCAAGTGAACGGCTACCATTTCAACACTGAAGCTTTCTTT.

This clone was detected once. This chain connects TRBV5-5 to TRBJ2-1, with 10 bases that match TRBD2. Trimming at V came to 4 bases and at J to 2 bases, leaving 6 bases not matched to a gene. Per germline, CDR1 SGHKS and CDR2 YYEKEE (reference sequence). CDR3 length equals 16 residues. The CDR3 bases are TGTGCCAGCAGCCAATGGACTAGCGGACCCTACAATGAGCAGTTCTTC. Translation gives CASSQWTSGPYNEQFF.

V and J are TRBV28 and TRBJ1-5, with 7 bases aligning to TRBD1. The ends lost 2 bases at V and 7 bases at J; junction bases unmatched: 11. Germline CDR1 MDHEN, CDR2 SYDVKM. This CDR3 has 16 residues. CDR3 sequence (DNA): TGTGCCAGCAGTTTAAGACAGACAGGGTTAAAGCAGCCCCAGCATTTT. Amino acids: CASSLRQTGLKQPQHF.

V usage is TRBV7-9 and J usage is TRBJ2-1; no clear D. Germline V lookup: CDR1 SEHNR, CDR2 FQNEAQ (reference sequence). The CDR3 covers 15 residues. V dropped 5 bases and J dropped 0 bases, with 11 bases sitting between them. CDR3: CASSLATGSYNEQFF. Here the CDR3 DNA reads TGTGCCAGCAGCCTCGCGACGGGCTCCTACAATGAGCAGTTCTTC.

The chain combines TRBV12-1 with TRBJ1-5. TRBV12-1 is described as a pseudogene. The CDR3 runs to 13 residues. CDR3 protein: CASSSPGNQPQHF. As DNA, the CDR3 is TGTGCCAGCAGCTCCCCGGGCAATCAGCCCCAGCATTTT.

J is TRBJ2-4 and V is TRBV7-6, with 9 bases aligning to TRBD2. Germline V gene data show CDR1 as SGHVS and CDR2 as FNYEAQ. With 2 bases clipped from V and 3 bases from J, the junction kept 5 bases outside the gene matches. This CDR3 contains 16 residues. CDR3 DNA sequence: TGTGCCAGCAGCTTAACCGCGGGGGGGATCAAAAACATTCAGTACTTC. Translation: CASSLTAGGIKNIQYF.

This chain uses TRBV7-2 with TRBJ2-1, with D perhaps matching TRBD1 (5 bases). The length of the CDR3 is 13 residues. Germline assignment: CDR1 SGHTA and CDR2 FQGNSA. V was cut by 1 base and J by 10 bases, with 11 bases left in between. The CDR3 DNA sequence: TGTGCCAGCAGCTTAGGTGGGGCGCGGGAGCAGTTCTTC. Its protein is CASSLGGAREQFF. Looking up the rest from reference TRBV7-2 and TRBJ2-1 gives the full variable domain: GAGVSQSPSNKVTEKGKDVELRCDPISGHTALYWYRQSLGQGLEFLIYFQGNSAPDKSGLPSDRFSAERTGGSVSTLTIQRTQQEDSAVYLCASSLGGAREQFFGPGTRLTVL.

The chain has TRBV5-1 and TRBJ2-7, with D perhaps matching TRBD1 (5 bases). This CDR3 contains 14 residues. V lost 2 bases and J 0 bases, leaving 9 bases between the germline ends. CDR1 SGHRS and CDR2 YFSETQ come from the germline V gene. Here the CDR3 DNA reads TGCGCCAGCAGCTTCGACAGCCGCTCCTACGAGCAGTACTTC. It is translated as CASSFDSRSYEQYF.